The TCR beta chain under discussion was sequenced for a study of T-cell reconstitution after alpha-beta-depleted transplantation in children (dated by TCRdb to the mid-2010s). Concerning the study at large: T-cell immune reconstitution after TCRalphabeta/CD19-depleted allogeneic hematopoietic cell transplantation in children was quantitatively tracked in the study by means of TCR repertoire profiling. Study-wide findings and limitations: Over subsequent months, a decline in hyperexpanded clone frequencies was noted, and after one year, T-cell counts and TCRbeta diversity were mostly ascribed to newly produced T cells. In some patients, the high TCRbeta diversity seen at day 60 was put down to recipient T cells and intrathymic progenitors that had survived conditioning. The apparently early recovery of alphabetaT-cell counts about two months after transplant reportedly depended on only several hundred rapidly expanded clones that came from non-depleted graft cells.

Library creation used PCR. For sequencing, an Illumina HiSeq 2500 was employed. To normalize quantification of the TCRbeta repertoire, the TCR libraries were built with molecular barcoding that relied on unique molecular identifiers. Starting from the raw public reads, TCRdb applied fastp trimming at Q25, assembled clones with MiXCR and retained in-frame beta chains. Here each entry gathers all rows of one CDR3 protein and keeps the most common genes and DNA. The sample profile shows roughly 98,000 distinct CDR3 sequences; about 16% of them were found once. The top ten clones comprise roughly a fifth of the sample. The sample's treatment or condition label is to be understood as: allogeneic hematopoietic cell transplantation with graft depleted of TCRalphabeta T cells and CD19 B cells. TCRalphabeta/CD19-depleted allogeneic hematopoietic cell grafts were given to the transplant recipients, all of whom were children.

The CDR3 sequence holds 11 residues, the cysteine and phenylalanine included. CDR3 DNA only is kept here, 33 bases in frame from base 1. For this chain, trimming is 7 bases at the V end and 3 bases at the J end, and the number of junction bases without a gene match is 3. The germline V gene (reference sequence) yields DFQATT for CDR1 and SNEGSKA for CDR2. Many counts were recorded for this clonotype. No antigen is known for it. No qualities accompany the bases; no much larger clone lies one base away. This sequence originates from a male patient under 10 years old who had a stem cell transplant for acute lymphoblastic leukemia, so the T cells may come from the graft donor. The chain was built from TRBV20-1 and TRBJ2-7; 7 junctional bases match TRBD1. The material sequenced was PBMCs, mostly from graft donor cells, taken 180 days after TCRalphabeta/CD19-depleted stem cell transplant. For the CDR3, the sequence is CSGGQSYEQYF. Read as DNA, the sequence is TGCAGTGGGGGACAGAGCTACGAGCAGTACTTC.